A single sample gave rise to the 5 T cell receptor beta chains below, sequenced in a study of tumor-infiltrating lymphocytes in primary liver carcinoma. Both RNA and DNA were isolated together from about 19-30 mg of bulk tissue that had not been sorted. TCR beta cDNA came from about 0.45 ug total RNA, primed with a constant-region primer. Slightly modified ARM-PCR served as the procedure for the TCR beta libraries. These libraries came from three rounds of nested multiplex PCR. It was with TRBV1-TRBV30 forward primers and a C-beta reverse primer that the first two PCR rounds were run, at roughly 10 cycles each. TCRdb re-called the multiplex PCR reads with MiXCR, one entry per CDR3 protein. The table lists 100,000 or so distinct CDR3 sequences, 82% of them singletons. Sequenced material: liver tumor tissue from sampling region 3. Sample subset: tumor region T3, left-lateral pole. These receptor sequences come from a man aged 35 to 55 with primary liver carcinoma and hepatitis B virus infection.

For this clonotype: A much larger clone lies a single base off, so this may be a read error. The gene calls are TRBV5-1 and TRBJ1-5, with 7 bases identical to TRBD1. The germline V gene has CDR1 SGHRS and CDR2 YFSETQ. V dropped 0 bases and J dropped 5; count of bases not matched to a gene: 5. The CDR3 spans 15 residues. For the CDR3, the DNA is TGCGCCAGCAGCTTGGAGGGACAGAGGGATCAGCCCCAGCATTTT. This encodes CASSLEGQRDQPQHF. The variable domain in full, with the rest retrieved from reference TRBV5-1 and TRBJ1-5, is KAGVTQTPRYLIKTRGQQVTLSCSPISGHRSVSWYQQTPGQGLQFLFEYFSETQRNKGNFPGRFSGRQFSNSRSEMNVSTLELGDSALYLCASSLEGQRDQPQHFGDGTRLSIL.

On this clonotype: Compared with germline, one end of the junction differs, possibly owing to a read error. The CDR3 loop is CGSSFKGDNEQFF. CDR3 coding DNA: TGTGGCAGCAGCTTTAAAGGGGACAATGAGCAGTTCTTC. The chain has TRBV11-2 and TRBJ2-1; D may be TRBD1 (5 bases). The CDR3 is 13 residues long. CDR1 and CDR2 (germline): SGHAT, FQNNGV.

The chain combines TRBV29-1 with TRBJ2-2, with TRBD2 identical over 13 bases. This CDR3 region has 15 residues. CDR1 and CDR2 from the germline V gene are SQVTM and ANQGSEA. Trimming took 8 bases from V and 5 from J; bases not matched to a gene: 8. In nucleotides, the CDR3 is TGCAGCACGGCCTGGACTAGCGGGAGAACCGGGGAGCTGTTTTTT. Translated, it gives CSTAWTSGRTGELFF.

About this clonotype itself: This may come from a read error, since a much larger clone is one base off. DNA for the CDR3: TGTGCCTCAACGGGACCCACTGAAGCTTTCTTT. Its protein is CASTGPTEAFF. This chain links TRBV28 with TRBJ1-1, with D tentatively TRBD1 (5 bases). CDR3 length: 11 amino acids. V lost 11 bases and J lost 4, with 11 bases in between. Per germline, CDR1 MDHEN and CDR2 SYDVKM.

Concerning this clonotype itself: One junction end does not reproduce the germline sequence, and a read error may be involved. The J gene is TRBJ1-6, the V gene TRBV28; D gene ambiguous. There are 14 residues in the CDR3. Germline loops: CDR1 MDHEN, CDR2 SYDVKM. The CDR3 is CTIPGSSYNSHLHF. Here the CDR3 DNA reads TGTACCATCCCGGGGAGCTCCTATAATTCACACCTCCACTTT.